The clone carrying this TCR beta chain was detected only a few times. The antigen remains unidentified. The TCRbeta library was prepared with unique molecular identifiers. TCRdb called the PCR reads again in MiXCR, with one record for every CDR3 protein. This table has around 270,000 distinct CDR3 sequences, about 9.4% appearing once. This record belongs to a study of T-cell reconstitution after alpha-beta-depleted transplantation in children. Germline V gives CDR1 SQVTM, CDR2 ANQGSEA. With 3 bases removed from V and 4 bases from J, the gap between germline ends came to 13 bases. The CDR3 extends over 14 amino acids. General study findings and limits: The study reportedly traced alpha-beta T cells about two months after transplant to several hundred expanded graft clones. For some patients, TCRbeta diversity was high at day 60 because of recipient T cells and thymic progenitors that survived. T-cell counts and diversity at one year post-transplant came mainly from newly produced T cells.

This TCR derives from a boy under three years old with acute myeloid leukemia, due to receive a stem cell transplant. The chain carries TRBV29-1 and TRBJ2-1; perhaps TRBD2 as D (6 bases). Sequencing used PBMCs, obtained before TCRalphabeta/CD19-depleted stem cell transplant. The CDR3 DNA reads as TGCAGCGTTGATGAGGGGAGGTATTACAATGAGCAGTTCTTC. Residues: CSVDEGRYYNEQFF.